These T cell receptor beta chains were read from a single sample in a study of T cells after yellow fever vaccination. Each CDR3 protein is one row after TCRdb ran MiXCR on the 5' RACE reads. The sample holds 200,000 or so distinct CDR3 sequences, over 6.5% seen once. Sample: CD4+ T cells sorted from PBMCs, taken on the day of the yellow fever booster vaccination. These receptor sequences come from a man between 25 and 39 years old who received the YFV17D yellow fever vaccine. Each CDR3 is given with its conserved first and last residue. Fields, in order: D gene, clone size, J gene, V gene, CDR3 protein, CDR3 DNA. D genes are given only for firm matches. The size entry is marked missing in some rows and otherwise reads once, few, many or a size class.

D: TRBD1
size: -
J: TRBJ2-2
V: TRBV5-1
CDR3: CASSPRTGSGELFF
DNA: TGCGCCAGCAGCCCAAGGACAGGGTCCGGGGAGCTGTTTTTT

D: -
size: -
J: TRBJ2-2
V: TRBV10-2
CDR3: CASKGGNTGELFF
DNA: TGCGCCAGCAAGGGGGGGAACACCGGGGAGCTGTTTTTT

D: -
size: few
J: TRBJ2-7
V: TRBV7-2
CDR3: CASSLPPDSLDYEQYF
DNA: TGTGCCAGCAGCTTACCCCCGGACAGTTTGGACTACGAGCAGTACTTC

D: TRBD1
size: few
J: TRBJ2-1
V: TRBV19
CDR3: CASSDGTGNYNEQFF
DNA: TGTGCCAGTAGTGATGGGACAGGGAACTACAATGAGCAGTTCTTC

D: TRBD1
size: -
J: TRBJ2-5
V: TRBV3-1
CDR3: CASSEQGVSQETQYF
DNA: TGTGCCTCCAGCGAGCAGGGGGTTTCGCAAGAGACCCAGTACTTC

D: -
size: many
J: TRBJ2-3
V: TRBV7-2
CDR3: CASKTNWATDTQYF
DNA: TGTGCCAGCAAAACTAACTGGGCCACAGATACGCAGTATTTT

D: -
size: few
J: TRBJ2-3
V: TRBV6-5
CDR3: CASSYSRGAYTDTQYF
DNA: TGTGCCAGCAGTTACTCGAGGGGGGCTTACACAGATACGCAGTATTTT

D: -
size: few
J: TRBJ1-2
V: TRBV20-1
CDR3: CSARALANYGYTF
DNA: TGCAGTGCTAGAGCCCTAGCTAACTATGGCTACACCTTC

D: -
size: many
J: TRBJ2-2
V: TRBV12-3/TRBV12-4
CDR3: CASSLGWPGELFF
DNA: TGTGCCAGCAGTTTGGGATGGCCCGGGGAGCTGTTTTTT

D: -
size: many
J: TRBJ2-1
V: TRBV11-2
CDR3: CASSLGLNNEQFF
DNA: TGTGCCAGCAGCTTAGGTCTCAACAATGAGCAGTTCTTC

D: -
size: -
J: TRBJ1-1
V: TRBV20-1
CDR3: CSARTDSGTEAFF
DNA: TGCAGTGCTAGGACAGATTCCGGGACTGAAGCTTTCTTT

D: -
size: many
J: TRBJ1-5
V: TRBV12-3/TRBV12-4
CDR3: CASSFARDQPQHF
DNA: TGTGCCAGCAGTTTCGCAAGGGATCAGCCCCAGCATTTT

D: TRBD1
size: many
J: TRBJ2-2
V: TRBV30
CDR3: CAWRSGTGVANTGELFF
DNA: TGTGCCTGGAGATCCGGGACAGGTGTAGCGAACACCGGGGAGCTGTTTTTT

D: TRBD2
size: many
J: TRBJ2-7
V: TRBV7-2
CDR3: CASSLGGTSGYEQYF
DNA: TGTGCCAGCAGCTTAGGCGGGACTAGCGGATACGAGCAGTACTTC

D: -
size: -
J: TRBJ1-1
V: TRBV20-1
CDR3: CSARTGTVMTEAFF
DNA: TGCAGTGCTAGAACCGGGACGGTGATGACTGAAGCTTTCTTT

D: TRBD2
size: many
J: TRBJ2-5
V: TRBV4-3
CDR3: CASSGGRGGETQYF
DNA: TGCGCCAGCAGCGGCGGGAGAGGTGGAGAGACCCAGTACTTC

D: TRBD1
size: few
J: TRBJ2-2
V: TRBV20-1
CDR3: CSAKRTGGSRAGELFF
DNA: TGCAGTGCTAAACGGACAGGGGGCTCGAGGGCCGGGGAGCTGTTTTTT

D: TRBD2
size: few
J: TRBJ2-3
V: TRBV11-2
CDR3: CASSLFARTSGEGRTDTQYF
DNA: TGTGCCAGCAGTCTCTTCGCTCGGACTAGCGGGGAGGGTCGCACAGATACGCAGTATTTT

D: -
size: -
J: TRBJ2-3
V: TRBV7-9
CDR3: CASSLTAGEDTQYF
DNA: TGTGCCAGCAGCTTAACGGCAGGAGAAGATACGCAGTATTTT

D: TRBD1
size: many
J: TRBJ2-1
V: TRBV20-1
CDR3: CSVTGGINEQFF
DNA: TGCAGCGTGACAGGGGGAATCAATGAGCAGTTCTTC

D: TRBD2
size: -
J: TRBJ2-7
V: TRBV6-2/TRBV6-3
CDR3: CASSYRRTSGRLLFSEQYF
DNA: TGTGCCAGCAGTTACCGACGGACTAGCGGAAGGCTCCTTTTCTCCGAGCAGTACTTC

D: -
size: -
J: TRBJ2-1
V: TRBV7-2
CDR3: CASSLAEGQFF
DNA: TGTGCCAGCAGCTTAGCTGAGGGGCAGTTCTTC

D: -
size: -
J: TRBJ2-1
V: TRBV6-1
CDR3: CASSERYNEQFF
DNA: TGTGCCAGCAGTGAACGATACAATGAGCAGTTCTTC

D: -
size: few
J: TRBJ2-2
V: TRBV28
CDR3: CASIPTPTGELFF
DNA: TGTGCCAGCATTCCGACGCCCACCGGGGAGCTGTTTTTT

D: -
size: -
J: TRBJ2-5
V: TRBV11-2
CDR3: CASNEHVRETQYF
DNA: TGTGCCAGCAACGAACACGTTCGGGAGACCCAGTACTTC

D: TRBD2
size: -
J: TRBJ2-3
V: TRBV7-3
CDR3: CASSSGLAKSNTQYF
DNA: TGTGCCAGCAGCTCGGGACTAGCTAAGTCAAATACGCAGTATTTT

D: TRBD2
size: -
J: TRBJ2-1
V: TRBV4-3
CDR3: CASSPGTRDYNEQFF
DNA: TGCGCCAGCAGCCCCGGGACTAGGGATTACAATGAGCAGTTCTTC

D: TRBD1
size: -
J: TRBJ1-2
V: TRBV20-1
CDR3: CSAKGTGDSYGYTF
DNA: TGCAGTGCTAAAGGGACAGGGGACTCCTATGGCTACACCTTC

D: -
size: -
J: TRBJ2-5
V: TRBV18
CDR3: CASSSGREQETQYF
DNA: TGTGCCAGCTCATCCGGACGAGAACAAGAGACCCAGTACTTC

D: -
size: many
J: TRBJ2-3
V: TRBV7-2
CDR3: CASSLKATDTQYF
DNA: TGTGCCAGCAGCTTAAAGGCGACAGATACGCAGTATTTT

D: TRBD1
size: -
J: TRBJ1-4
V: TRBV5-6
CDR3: CASSTGDINEKLFF
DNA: TGTGCCAGCAGCACAGGGGACATAAACGAAAAACTGTTTTTT

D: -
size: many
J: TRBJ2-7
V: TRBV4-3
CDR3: CASSQILGSTAYEQYF
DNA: TGCGCCAGCAGCCAAATTCTGGGGAGTACGGCCTACGAGCAGTACTTC

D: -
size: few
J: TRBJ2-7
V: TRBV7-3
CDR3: CASSLSGGNGEQYF
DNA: TGTGCCAGCAGCTTAAGCGGAGGGAATGGGGAGCAGTACTTC

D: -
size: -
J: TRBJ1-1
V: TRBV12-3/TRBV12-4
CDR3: CASERTNTEAFF
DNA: TGTGCCAGTGAAAGGACGAACACTGAAGCTTTCTTT

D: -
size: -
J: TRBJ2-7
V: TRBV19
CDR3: CASRRDGLYEQYF
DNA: TGTGCCAGTAGAAGGGACGGACTCTACGAGCAGTACTTC

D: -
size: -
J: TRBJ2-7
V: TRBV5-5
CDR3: CASGLGLLYEQYF
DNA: TGTGCCAGCGGCCTCGGACTGCTCTACGAGCAGTACTTC

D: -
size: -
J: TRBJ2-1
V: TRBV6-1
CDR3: CASSGGGAGGTYGQFF
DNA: TGTGCCAGCAGTGGGGGGGGGGCAGGGGGGACATATGGGCAGTTCTTC